The present entry profiles one TCR beta chain with its context. This CDR3 has 12 amino acids. V was clipped by 7 bases and J by 7 bases, with 13 bases between them. Per germline, CDR1 MDHEN and CDR2 SYDVKM. Deep-level settings were used for running the assay. Sequencing used immunoSEQ multiplex PCR; TCRdb keeps in-frame clones, though not all of them. The data hold about 2.3 million clones, with 85% to 95% observed a single time. This specimen comes from a study of shared clonotypes between healthy human individuals. About the study: Used for every donor were three CD4 naive, three CD4 memory, two CD8 naive and one CD8 memory plate.

All donors were Caucasian adults living in Nashville, Tennessee. The specimen was naive CD4+ T cells from PBMCs. As for subset: CD45RA+ positively selected. The sequence was collected from a man between 18 and 29 years old in good health. Some clones in this sample may be carry-over from other donors' samples. The rearrangement uses TRBV28 and TRBJ1-2; D is perhaps TRBD1 (5 bases). As DNA, the CDR3 is TGTGCCAGCACCTACCGAGGGGCTGGCTACACCTTC. Its translation: CASTYRGAGYTF.